The 11 T cell receptor beta chains in this list originate from one sample, sequenced in a study of blood T cell repertoires in COVID-19. Sequencing was performed with immunoSEQ multiplex PCR; in TCRdb, only in-frame clones are kept and a portion is missing. This table holds around 94,000 clones, 91% found once. Sequenced material: peripheral blood. The receptor set was obtained from a man aged 18-30 years with acute or convalescent COVID-19.

V gene TRBV30 combines with J gene TRBJ2-3; D is undetermined. The germline V and J ends were trimmed by 4 bases and 6 bases, with 8 bases remaining between them. Germline values: CDR1 GTSNPN, CDR2 SVGIG (reference sequence). The CDR3 runs to 11 residues. The CDR3 bases are TGTGCCTGGATGCGGTTGGATACGCAGTATTTT. It translates to CAWMRLDTQYF.

The rearrangement links TRBV9 to TRBJ1-6; 8 nucleotides agree with TRBD1. This CDR3 spans 16 amino acids. Germline CDR1 is SGDLS and CDR2 is YYNGEE. V was clipped by 0 bases and J by 6 bases; unmatched bases: 5. CDR3 loop: CASSVAGQGANSPLHF. The CDR3 DNA follows: TGTGCCAGCAGCGTAGCAGGGCAGGGGGCTAATTCACCCCTCCACTTT.

This chain joins TRBV20-1 and TRBJ1-3, with 10 nucleotides matching TRBD1. The germline CDR1 and CDR2 sequences are DFQATT and SNEGSKA (reference sequence). The CDR3 covers 16 residues. Trimming took 4 bases from V and 3 from J; bases not matched to a gene: 9. Here the CDR3 reads CSAIETGGAGGNTIYF. The CDR3 nucleotides are TGCAGTGCTATTGAGACAGGGGGCGCGGGTGGAAACACCATATATTTT.

This clone was recorded once. The CDR3 region has the DNA TGTGCCAGCAGCTTATTTAGCGGGAGAAGTGAAGAGACCCAGTACTTC. As protein: CASSLFSGRSEETQYF. This chain connects TRBV7-8 to TRBJ2-5; the match to TRBD2 covers 9 bases. V shed 2 bases, J shed 3 bases, and the junction held 7 bases outside the gene matches. The CDR3 is 16 residues long. The V gene's germline CDR1 is SGHVS and CDR2 FQNEAQ.

The CDR3 DNA follows: TGTGCCAGCAGTCCACAGGGGAAGGGAAACACCATATATTTT. Translated, it gives CASSPQGKGNTIYF. V usage is TRBV28 and J usage is TRBJ1-3; TRBD1 matches at 7 bases. This CDR3 spans 14 amino acids. With 5 bases clipped from V and 4 bases from J, the junction kept 5 bases outside the gene matches. In germline, CDR1 is MDHEN, CDR2 SYDVKM.

The chain uses TRBV7-9 and TRBJ2-5, with 9 bases fitting TRBD1. Germline V CDR1 and CDR2: SEHNR, FQNEAQ (reference sequence). The junction had 6 bases not matched to a gene; V was cut back by 5 bases and J by 2 bases. The CDR3 totals 15 residues. CDR3 sequence (DNA): TGTGCCAGCAGCCCGGCCGGGACAGGGCAAGAGACCCAGTACTTC. This gives the protein CASSPAGTGQETQYF.

The chain links TRBV5-4 to TRBJ2-3; D perhaps matches TRBD2 (6 bases). Trimming pared 3 bases from V and 0 bases from J, leaving 11 bases between. CDR3 length: 15 residues. Germline loops: CDR1 SGHNT, CDR2 YYREEE (reference sequence). For the CDR3, the DNA is TGTGCCAGCAGCTCGCGGGACGCTAGCACAGATACGCAGTATTTT. It specifies CASSSRDASTDTQYF.

The J gene is TRBJ2-3, the V gene TRBV19, with 9 nucleotides matching TRBD2. CDR1 and CDR2 from the germline V gene are LNHDA and SQIVND (reference sequence). The CDR3 contains 17 residues. The V and J ends lost 1 base and 4 bases, in that order; junction bases with no gene match: 9. The CDR3 loop reads CASSIVWASGVADTQYF. The CDR3 DNA reads TGTGCCAGTAGTATAGTTTGGGCTAGCGGGGTCGCAGATACGCAGTATTTT.

V is TRBV5-8 and J is TRBJ2-7; perhaps TRBD1 as D (6 bases). Germline V gene data show CDR1 as SGHTS and CDR2 as YDEGEE. The CDR3 runs to 12 residues. The V gene lost 4 bases and the J gene lost 6 bases, with 11 bases spanning the gap. The CDR3 loop is CASSATGSEQYF. The CDR3 DNA follows: TGTGCCAGCAGCGCTACAGGGAGCGAGCAGTACTTC.

This sequence joins TRBV7-8 and TRBJ2-2; no clear D gene. Germline V gene lookup returns CDR1 SGHVS and CDR2 FQNEAQ. Trimming left V 5 bases short and J 4 bases short, with 14 bases between. The CDR3 runs to 15 residues. The chain's CDR3 is CASSPVLSGTGELFF. In DNA, the CDR3 is TGTGCCAGCAGCCCCGTCTTGTCGGGCACCGGGGAGCTGTTTTTT. The full variable domain, rest sourced from reference TRBV7-8 and TRBJ2-2, is GAGVSQSPRYKVAKRGQDVALRCDPISGHVSLFWYQQALGQGPEFLTYFQNEAQLDKSGLPSDRFFAERPEGSVSTLKIQRTQQEDSAVYLCASSPVLSGTGELFFGEGSRLTVL.

The chain joins TRBV27 to TRBJ1-2, with D maybe TRBD1 (5 bases). The V gene lost 3 bases and the J gene lost 4 bases, with 12 bases spanning the gap. This CDR3 is 14 amino acids long. Germline V lookup: CDR1 MNHEY, CDR2 SMNVEV (reference sequence). The CDR3 loop is CASSFGLGLYGYTF. The DNA of the CDR3 is TGTGCCAGCAGTTTCGGCCTGGGACTCTATGGCTACACCTTC.